The clone carrying this TCR beta chain showed up just a few times. What it binds is not known. This record comes from a study of cytomegalovirus exposure and HLA in healthy donors. Study-wide context: Earlier sequencing of some 190 million T cells yielded nearly 120 million unique TCR beta sequences. Notes on the study in general: A later analysis found that most CMV-associated TCR beta chains appeared HLA-restricted. 16,951 TCR beta sequences were associated with HLA alleles at 0.05 false discovery rate in a later analysis.

Per the germline V gene, CDR1 is MDHEN and CDR2 is SYDVKM. The CDR3 runs to 12 residues. Deletions cut 7 bases from V and 10 bases from J, with 14 bases between. In the PCR, 60 Vbeta and 13 Jbeta primers were used. Sequencing was performed with immunoSEQ multiplex PCR; in TCRdb, only in-frame clones are kept and a portion is missing. The sample lists roughly 190,000 clones; over 80% were seen once. The TCR originated in a man aged 25 to 40 in good health and CMV-seronegative. Sequenced material: PBMCs. This chain uses TRBV28 with TRBJ2-1, with TRBD2 as a possible D gene (6 bases). This chain's CDR3 is CASNQPGEEQFF. For the CDR3, the DNA is TGTGCCAGCAACCAACCGGGGGAGGAGCAGTTCTTC. Combining the CDR3 with reference TRBV28 and TRBJ2-1 gives the whole variable domain DVKVTQSSRYLVKRTGEKVFLECVQDMDHENMFWYRQDPGLGLRLIYFSYDVKMKEKGDIPEGYSVSREKKERFSLILESASTNQTSMYLCASNQPGEEQFFGPGTRLTVL.